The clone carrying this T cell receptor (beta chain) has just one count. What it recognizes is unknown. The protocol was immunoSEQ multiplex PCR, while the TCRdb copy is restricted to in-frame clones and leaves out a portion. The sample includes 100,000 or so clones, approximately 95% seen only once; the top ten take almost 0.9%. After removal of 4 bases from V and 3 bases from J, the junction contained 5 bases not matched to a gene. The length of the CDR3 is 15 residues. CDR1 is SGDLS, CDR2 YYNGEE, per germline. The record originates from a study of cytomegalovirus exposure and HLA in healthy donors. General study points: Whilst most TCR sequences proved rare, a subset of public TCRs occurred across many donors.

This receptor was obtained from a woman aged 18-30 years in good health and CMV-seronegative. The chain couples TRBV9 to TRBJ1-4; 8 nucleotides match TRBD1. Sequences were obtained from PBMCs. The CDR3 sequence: CASSYQGAANEKLFF. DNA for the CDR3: TGTGCCAGCAGCTACCAGGGGGCGGCTAATGAAAAACTGTTTTTT.